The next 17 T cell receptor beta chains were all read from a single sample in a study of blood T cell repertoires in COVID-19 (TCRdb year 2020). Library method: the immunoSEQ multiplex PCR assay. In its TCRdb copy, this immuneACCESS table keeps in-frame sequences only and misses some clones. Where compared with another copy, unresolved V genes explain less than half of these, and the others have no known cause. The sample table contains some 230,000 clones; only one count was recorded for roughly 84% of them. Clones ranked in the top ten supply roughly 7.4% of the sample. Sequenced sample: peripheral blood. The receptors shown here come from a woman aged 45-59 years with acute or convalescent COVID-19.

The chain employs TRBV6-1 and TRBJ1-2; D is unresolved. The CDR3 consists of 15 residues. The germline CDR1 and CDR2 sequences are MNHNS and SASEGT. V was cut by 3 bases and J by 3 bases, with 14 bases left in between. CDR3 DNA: TGTGCCAGCAGTGAGGAGGGAGGGCGCTACTATGGCTACACCTTC. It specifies CASSEEGGRYYGYTF.

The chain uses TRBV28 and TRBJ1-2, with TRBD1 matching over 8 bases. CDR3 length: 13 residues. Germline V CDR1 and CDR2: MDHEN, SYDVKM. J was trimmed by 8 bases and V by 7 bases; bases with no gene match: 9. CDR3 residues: CASNPTGVEGYTF. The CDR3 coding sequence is TGTGCCAGCAACCCGACAGGGGTTGAGGGCTACACCTTC.

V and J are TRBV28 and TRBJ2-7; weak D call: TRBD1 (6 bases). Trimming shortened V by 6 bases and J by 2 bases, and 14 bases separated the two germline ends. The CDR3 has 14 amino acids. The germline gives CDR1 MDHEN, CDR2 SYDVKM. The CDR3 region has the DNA TGTGCCAGCAGAAAACCGGGACAAGCCTACGAGCAGTACTTC. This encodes CASRKPGQAYEQYF.

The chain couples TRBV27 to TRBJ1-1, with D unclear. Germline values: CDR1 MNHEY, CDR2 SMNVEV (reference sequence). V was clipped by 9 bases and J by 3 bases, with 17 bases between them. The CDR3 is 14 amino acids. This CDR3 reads CASFPPGSHTEAFF. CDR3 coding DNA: TGTGCCAGTTTCCCCCCGGGGAGTCACACTGAAGCTTTCTTT.

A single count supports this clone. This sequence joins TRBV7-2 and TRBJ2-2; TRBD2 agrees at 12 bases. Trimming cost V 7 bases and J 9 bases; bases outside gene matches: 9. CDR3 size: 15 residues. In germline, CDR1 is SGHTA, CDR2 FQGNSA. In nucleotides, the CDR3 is TGTGCCAGCACCCGGACTAGCGGGACCGAGAGGGAGCTGTTTTTT. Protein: CASTRTSGTERELFF.

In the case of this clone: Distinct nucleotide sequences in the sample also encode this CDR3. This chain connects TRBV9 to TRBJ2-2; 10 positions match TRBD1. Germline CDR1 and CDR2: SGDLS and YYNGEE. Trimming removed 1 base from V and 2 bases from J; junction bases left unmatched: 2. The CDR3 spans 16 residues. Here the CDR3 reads CASSVRQGANTGELFF. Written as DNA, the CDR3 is TGTGCCAGCAGCGTAAGACAGGGGGCTAACACCGGGGAGCTGTTTTTT.

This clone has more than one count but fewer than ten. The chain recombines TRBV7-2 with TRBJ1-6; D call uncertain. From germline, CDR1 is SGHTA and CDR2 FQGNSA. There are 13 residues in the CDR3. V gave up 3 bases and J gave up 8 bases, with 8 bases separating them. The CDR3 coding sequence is TGTGCCAGCAGCTTGTCGGGTGATTCACCCCTCCACTTT. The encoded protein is CASSLSGDSPLHF.

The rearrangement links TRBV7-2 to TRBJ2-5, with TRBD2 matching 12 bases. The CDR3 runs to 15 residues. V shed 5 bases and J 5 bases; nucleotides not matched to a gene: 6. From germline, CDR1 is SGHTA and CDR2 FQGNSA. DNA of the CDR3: TGTGCCAGCAGCCCTAGCGGGGGGGCGCGGGAGACCCAGTACTTC. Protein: CASSPSGGARETQYF.

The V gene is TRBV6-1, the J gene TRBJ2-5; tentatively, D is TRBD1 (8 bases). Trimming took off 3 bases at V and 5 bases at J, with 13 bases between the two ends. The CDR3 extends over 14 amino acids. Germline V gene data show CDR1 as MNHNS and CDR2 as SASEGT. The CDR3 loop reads CASSDTGGEETQYF. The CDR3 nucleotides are TGTGCCAGCAGTGACACAGGGGGGGAGGAGACCCAGTACTTC.

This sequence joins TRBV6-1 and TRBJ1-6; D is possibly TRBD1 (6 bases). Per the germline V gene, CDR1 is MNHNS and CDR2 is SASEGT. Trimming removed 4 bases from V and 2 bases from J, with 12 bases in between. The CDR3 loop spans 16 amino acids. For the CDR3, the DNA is TGTGCCAGCAGTGCAGGGGCAAGCACCTATAATTCACCCCTCCACTTT. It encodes CASSAGASTYNSPLHF.

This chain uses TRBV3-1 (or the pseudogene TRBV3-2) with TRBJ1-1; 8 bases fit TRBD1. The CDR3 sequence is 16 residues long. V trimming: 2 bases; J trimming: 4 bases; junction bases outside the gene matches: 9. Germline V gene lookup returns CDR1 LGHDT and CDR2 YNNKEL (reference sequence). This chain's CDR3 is CASSQHQGAPSTEAFF. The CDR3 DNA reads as TGTGCCAGCAGCCAACACCAGGGGGCCCCGAGCACTGAAGCTTTCTTT.

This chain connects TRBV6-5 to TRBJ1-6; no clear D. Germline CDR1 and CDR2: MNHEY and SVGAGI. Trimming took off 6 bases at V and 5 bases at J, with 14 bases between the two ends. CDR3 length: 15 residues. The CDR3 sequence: CASSPAQADNSPLHF. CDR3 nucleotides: TGTGCCAGCAGCCCGGCCCAGGCTGATAATTCACCCCTCCACTTT.

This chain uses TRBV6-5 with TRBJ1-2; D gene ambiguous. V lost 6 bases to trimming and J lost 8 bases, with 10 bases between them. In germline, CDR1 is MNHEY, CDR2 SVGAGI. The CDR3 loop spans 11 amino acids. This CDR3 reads CASSTTLGYTF. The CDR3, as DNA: TGTGCCAGCAGCACAACCCTCGGCTACACCTTC.

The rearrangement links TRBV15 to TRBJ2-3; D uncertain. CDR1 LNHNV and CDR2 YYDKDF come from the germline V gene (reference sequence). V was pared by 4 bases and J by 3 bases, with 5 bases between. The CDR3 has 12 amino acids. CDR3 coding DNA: TGTGCCACCAGCACCAGGACAGATACGCAGTATTTT. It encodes CATSTRTDTQYF. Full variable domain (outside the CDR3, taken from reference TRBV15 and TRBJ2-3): DAMVIQNPRYQVTQFGKPVTLSCSQTLNHNVMYWYQQKSSQAPKLLFHYYDKDFNNEADTPDNFQSRRPNTSFCFLDIRSPGLGDTAMYLCATSTRTDTQYFGPGTRLTVL.

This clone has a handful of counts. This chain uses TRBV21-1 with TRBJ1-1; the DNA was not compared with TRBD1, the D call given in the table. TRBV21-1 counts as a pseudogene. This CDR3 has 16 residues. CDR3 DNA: TGTGCCAGCAGCAATACAACGACAGACATGGACACTGAAGCTTTCTTT. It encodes CASSNTTTDMDTEAFF.

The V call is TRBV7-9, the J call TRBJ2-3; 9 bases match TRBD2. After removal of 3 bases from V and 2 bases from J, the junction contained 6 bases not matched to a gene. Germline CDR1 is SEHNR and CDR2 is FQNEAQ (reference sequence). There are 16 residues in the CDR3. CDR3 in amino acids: CASSFGSGGATDTQYF. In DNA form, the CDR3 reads TGTGCCAGCAGCTTTGGTAGCGGGGGCGCCACAGATACGCAGTATTTT.

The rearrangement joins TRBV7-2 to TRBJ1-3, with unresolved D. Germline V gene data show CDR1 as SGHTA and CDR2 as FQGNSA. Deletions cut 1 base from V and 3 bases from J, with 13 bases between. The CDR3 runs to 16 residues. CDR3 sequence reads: CASSLDRGEGGNTIYF. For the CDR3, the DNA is TGTGCCAGCAGCTTAGATCGGGGAGAAGGTGGAAACACCATATATTTT.